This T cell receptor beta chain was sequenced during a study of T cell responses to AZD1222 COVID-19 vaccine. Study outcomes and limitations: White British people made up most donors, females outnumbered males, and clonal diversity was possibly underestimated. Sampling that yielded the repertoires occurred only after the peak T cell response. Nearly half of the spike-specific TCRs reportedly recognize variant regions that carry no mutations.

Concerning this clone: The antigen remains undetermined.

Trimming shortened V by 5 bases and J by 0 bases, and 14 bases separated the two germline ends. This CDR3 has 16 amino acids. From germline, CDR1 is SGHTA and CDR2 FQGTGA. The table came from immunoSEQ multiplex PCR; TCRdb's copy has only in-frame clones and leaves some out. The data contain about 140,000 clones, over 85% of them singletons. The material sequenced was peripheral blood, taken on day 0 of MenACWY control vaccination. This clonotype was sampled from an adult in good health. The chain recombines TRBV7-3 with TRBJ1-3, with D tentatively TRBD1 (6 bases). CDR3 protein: CASSPSGGFSGNTIYF. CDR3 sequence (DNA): TGTGCCAGCAGCCCGAGTGGGGGCTTCTCTGGAAACACCATATATTTT.